These 26 T cell receptor beta chains were sequenced from one sample in a study of vaccination effects on CD4 cells after COVID-19. These receptors have no identified antigens. Culturing for approximately 10 days preceded CD4+ T cell isolation. BNT162b2 vaccine or mRNA-1273 vaccine was given to participants in two doses. Generated by immunoSEQ multiplex PCR, the TCRdb table keeps only in-frame clones and is missing some. The table has more than 60,000 clones, around two thirds seen once. The specimen was CD4+ T cells from PBMCs cultured without peptide, collected after COVID-19 vaccination. These receptors were obtained from a human donor who received a COVID-19 vaccine.

This sequence joins TRBV5-4 and TRBJ2-5; D tentatively reads TRBD1 or TRBD2 (5 bases each). The CDR3 sequence is 14 residues long. With 4 bases removed from V and 2 bases from J, the gap between germline ends came to 12 bases. The germline V gene encodes CDR1 SGHNT and CDR2 YYREEE (reference sequence). The DNA of the CDR3 is TGTGCCAGCAGCCGGGACCAAGGGCAAGAGACCCAGTACTTC. This gives the protein CASSRDQGQETQYF. The whole variable domain, filled in from reference TRBV5-4 and TRBJ2-5, reads ETGVTQSPTHLIKTRGQQVTLRCSSQSGHNTVSWYQQALGQGPQFIFQYYREEENGRGNFPPRFSGLQFPNYSSELNVNALELDDSALYLCASSRDQGQETQYFGPGTRLLVL.

The genes are TRBV29-1 and TRBJ1-1, with D hard to call. Germline V gives CDR1 SQVTM, CDR2 ANQGSEA. Trimming stripped 7 bases from V and 9 bases from J, with 15 bases between. This CDR3 is built from 11 residues. DNA for the CDR3: TGCAGCGCTGCAGACGTAGCAAAAGCTTTCTTT. As protein: CSAADVAKAFF.

This clone has only one observation. V gene TRBV29-1 combines with J gene TRBJ1-1; possible D gene TRBD1, 5 bases. Germline V lookup: CDR1 SQVTM, CDR2 ANQGSEA. Trimming took off 4 bases at V and 2 bases at J, with 14 bases between the two ends. The CDR3 is 14 amino acids. Here the CDR3 DNA reads TGCAGCGTTGTTCCGGGACCACGTAACACTGAAGCTTTCTTT. It codes for CSVVPGPRNTEAFF.

This clone was found once. This chain uses TRBV4-3 with TRBJ1-2; 7 bases map to TRBD1. This CDR3 has 14 residues. With V trimmed by 0 bases and J by 3 bases, 1 base remained unmatched. Per germline, CDR1 LGHNA and CDR2 YSLEER. The CDR3 loop reads CASSQEDRDYGYTF. DNA of the CDR3: TGCGCCAGCAGCCAAGAAGACAGGGACTATGGCTACACCTTC.

The rearrangement links TRBV7-3 to TRBJ2-3; possibly TRBD1 for D (6 bases). Per germline, CDR1 SGHTA and CDR2 FQGTGA. This CDR3 comprises 13 residues. V lost 2 bases to trimming and J lost 3 bases, with 6 bases between them. The CDR3 DNA is TGTGCCAGCAGCTTACAGGGGACAGATACGCAGTATTTT. Protein product: CASSLQGTDTQYF.

J is TRBJ1-5 and V is TRBV21-1. TRBV21-1 is shown as a pseudogene. This CDR3 has 14 residues. CDR3 in amino acids: CASIRPTEGRPQHF. Written as DNA, the CDR3 is TGTGCCAGCATCCGTCCGACTGAGGGAAGGCCCCAGCATTTT.

The rearrangement joins TRBV5-1 to TRBJ2-3, with a possible D match to TRBD1 (6 bases). The V gene lost 4 bases and the J gene lost 6 bases, with 21 bases spanning the gap. Per the germline V gene, CDR1 is SGHRS and CDR2 is YFSETQ. The CDR3 covers 16 residues. CDR3 sequence (DNA): TGCGCCAGCAGCACCGGGGACAACCGCCCTACGGATACGCAGTATTTT. Protein: CASSTGDNRPTDTQYF.

The gene calls are TRBV7-8 and TRBJ1-2; D is possibly TRBD1 (6 bases). The V end lost 4 bases, the J end lost 3 bases, and 18 bases lay between the germline ends. Germline loops: CDR1 SGHVS, CDR2 FQNEAQ. The CDR3 is 16 amino acids. As DNA, the CDR3 is TGTGCCAGCAGCTCGATAAATAGGGGGTTAGACTATGGCTACACCTTC. It is translated as CASSSINRGLDYGYTF.

V gene TRBV9 combines with J gene TRBJ1-3; tentatively, D is TRBD1 (5 bases). The germline V gene encodes CDR1 SGDLS and CDR2 YYNGEE. Trimming removed 4 bases from V and 0 bases from J, with 17 bases in between. CDR3 length: 17 residues. This chain's CDR3 is CASSIAGGGFSGNTIYF. CDR3 DNA sequence: TGTGCCAGCAGCATCGCGGGGGGGGGTTTCTCTGGAAACACCATATATTTT.

The chain combines TRBV7-3 with TRBJ1-1; no clear D. Germline V gene sequence: CDR1 SGHTA, CDR2 FQGTGA. This CDR3 has 13 amino acids. V lost 9 bases to trimming and J lost 5 bases, with 16 bases between them. The CDR3 here is CASSPTVGTEAFF. In nucleotides, the CDR3 is TGTGCCAGTAGCCCCACAGTTGGAACTGAAGCTTTCTTT.

This chain links TRBV4-3 with TRBJ1-2, with a weak D call TRBD1 (5 bases). Trimming stripped 2 bases from V and 8 bases from J, with 12 bases between. Germline loops: CDR1 LGHNA, CDR2 YSLEER. This CDR3 comprises 13 residues. This CDR3 is CASSQSLGDGYTF. The CDR3 DNA follows: TGCGCCAGCAGCCAAAGTCTAGGGGACGGCTACACCTTC.

This clone came up once. The gene calls are TRBV28 and TRBJ2-6; no clear D gene. This CDR3 is 14 amino acids long. Trimming took off 7 bases at V and 8 bases at J, with 15 bases between the two ends. Germline V gene data show CDR1 as MDHEN and CDR2 as SYDVKM. The CDR3: CASNSRPVPNVLTF. In DNA, the CDR3 is TGTGCCAGCAACTCCAGACCTGTTCCCAACGTCCTGACTTTC. Full variable domain (outside the CDR3, taken from reference TRBV28 and TRBJ2-6): DVKVTQSSRYLVKRTGEKVFLECVQDMDHENMFWYRQDPGLGLRLIYFSYDVKMKEKGDIPEGYSVSREKKERFSLILESASTNQTSMYLCASNSRPVPNVLTFGAGSRLTVL.

The chain joins TRBV4-1 to TRBJ1-5, with unresolved D. Germline CDR1 reads MGHRA; CDR2 reads YSYEKL. The CDR3 runs to 16 residues. Trimming removed 1 base at V and 1 base at J, with 11 bases between. This chain's CDR3 is CASSQGLRKSNQPQHF. The CDR3 nucleotides are TGCGCCAGCAGCCAAGGGTTAAGGAAGAGCAATCAGCCCCAGCATTTT.

This sequence joins TRBV19 and TRBJ2-2; possible D gene TRBD1, 6 bases. Trimming pared 3 bases from V and 0 bases from J, leaving 20 bases between. Germline CDR1 LNHDA, CDR2 SQIVND (reference sequence). The CDR3 is made up of 19 amino acids. This CDR3 is CASSIWWDNIPSNTGELFF. In nucleotides, the CDR3 is TGTGCCAGTAGTATCTGGTGGGACAACATTCCCTCGAACACCGGGGAGCTGTTTTTT.

The gene calls are TRBV7-9 and TRBJ2-5; no definite D call. CDR1 SEHNR and CDR2 FQNEAQ come from the germline V gene (reference sequence). CDR3 length equals 14 residues. Trimming left V 5 bases short and J 0 bases short, with 10 bases between. The CDR3 nucleotides read TGTGCCAGCAGCCCGGCGCCTAACCAAGAGACCCAGTACTTC. Protein sequence: CASSPAPNQETQYF.

The chain carries TRBV4-1 and TRBJ1-1, with 8 bases aligning to TRBD1. The CDR3 consists of 14 residues. V dropped 3 bases and J dropped 10; count of bases not matched to a gene: 10. CDR1 is MGHRA and CDR2 is YSYEKL in the germline V gene. The CDR3 protein is CASSHTTGAGGAFF. The CDR3 DNA sequence: TGCGCCAGCAGCCACACGACAGGGGCCGGTGGAGCTTTCTTT.

This chain links TRBV5-1 with TRBJ2-3; TRBD2 matches at 14 bases. The CDR3 spans 17 residues. Germline trimming cut 3 bases from V and 5 bases from J; bases unmatched to any gene: 8. Germline values: CDR1 SGHRS, CDR2 YFSETQ. The CDR3 loop is CASSSLPGTSGRDTQYF. CDR3 nucleotide sequence: TGCGCCAGCAGCTCGCTACCCGGGACTAGCGGGAGAGATACGCAGTATTTT. Full variable domain (missing parts from reference TRBV5-1 and TRBJ2-3): KAGVTQTPRYLIKTRGQQVTLSCSPISGHRSVSWYQQTPGQGLQFLFEYFSETQRNKGNFPGRFSGRQFSNSRSEMNVSTLELGDSALYLCASSSLPGTSGRDTQYFGPGTRLTVL.

The chain joins TRBV18 to TRBJ1-1, with no clear D. V lost 4 bases to trimming and J lost 0 bases, with 9 bases between them. CDR3 length equals 14 residues. Germline-derived CDR1 and CDR2 are KGHSH and LQKENI. Here the CDR3 reads CASSLSGLNTEAFF. The CDR3, as DNA: TGTGCCAGCTCACTTTCCGGACTGAACACTGAAGCTTTCTTT.

The chain combines TRBV7-9 with TRBJ1-5; D is possibly TRBD1 (6 bases). The CDR3 extends over 15 amino acids. Trimming pared 0 bases from V and 4 bases from J, leaving 10 bases between. Germline V gene sequence: CDR1 SEHNR, CDR2 FQNEAQ (reference sequence). The CDR3 DNA reads as TGTGCCAGCAGCTTAGCGGGACAAGGAAATCAGCCCCAGCATTTT. This translates into CASSLAGQGNQPQHF. Full variable domain (outside the CDR3, taken from reference TRBV7-9 and TRBJ1-5): DTGVSQNPRHKITKRGQNVTFRCDPISEHNRLYWYRQTLGQGPEFLTYFQNEAQLEKSRLLSDRFSAERPKGSFSTLEIQRTEQGDSAMYLCASSLAGQGNQPQHFGDGTRLSIL.

This chain uses TRBV20-1 with TRBJ2-7; either TRBD1 or TRBD2 may supply D (5 bases each). Germline CDR1 and CDR2: DFQATT and SNEGSKA (reference sequence). V lost 5 bases to trimming and J lost 7 bases, with 12 bases between them. This CDR3 contains 11 residues. CDR3 region: CSASTGREQYV. CDR3 sequence (DNA): TGCAGTGCTTCTACGGGGCGGGAGCAGTACGTC.

The chain couples TRBV24-1 to TRBJ2-5; D possibly corresponds to TRBD2 (5 bases). The CDR3 totals 15 residues. The V gene's germline CDR1 is KGHDR and CDR2 SFDVKD. The V and J ends lost 3 bases and 3 bases respectively, with 13 bases between them. The CDR3 region has the DNA TGTGCCACCAGTGATCCCCGGAGGCCAAAAGAGACCCAGTACTTC. Protein sequence: CATSDPRRPKETQYF.

The chain recombines TRBV5-4 with TRBJ1-2; 9 positions match TRBD1. Germline-derived CDR1 and CDR2 are SGHNT and YYREEE (reference sequence). The CDR3 totals 14 residues. The trim removed 4 bases at V and 4 bases at J, leaving 5 bases unmatched. The CDR3 loop is CASSPGTGTYGYTF. The CDR3 nucleotides read TGTGCCAGCAGCCCAGGGACAGGGACCTATGGCTACACCTTC.

This chain uses TRBV2 with TRBJ1-2; D is undetermined. The length of the CDR3 is 15 residues. Germline CDR1 reads SNHLY; CDR2 reads FYNNEI. The ends were cut back, 1 base at V and 0 bases at J, with 9 bases in the middle. In DNA, the CDR3 is TGTGCCAGCAGTGAAGGACATCCAGCTAACTATGGCTACACCTTC. It translates to CASSEGHPANYGYTF.

The genes are TRBV7-3 and TRBJ2-1; 12 bases agree with TRBD1. This CDR3 spans 16 amino acids. The J segment lost 8 bases and the V segment lost 1 base, leaving 6 bases of the junction unmatched. Germline V CDR1 and CDR2: SGHTA, FQGTGA. The CDR3 DNA reads TGTGCCAGCAGCTTAAAGGCCGGGACAGGGGGCGATGAGCAGTTCTTC. It encodes CASSLKAGTGGDEQFF.

The sample holds a few counts of this clone. This chain joins TRBV5-1 and TRBJ1-1; 7 nucleotides line up with TRBD1. Per the germline V gene, CDR1 is SGHRS and CDR2 is YFSETQ. Losses at the gene ends were 6 bases for V and 7 bases for J; bases not matched to a gene: 12. CDR3 size: 14 residues. The CDR3 nucleotides read TGCGCCAGCACCATACAACCGGGACAGAATGAAGCTTTCTTT. This sequence encodes CASTIQPGQNEAFF.

V gene TRBV20-1 combines with J gene TRBJ1-4; maybe TRBD1 (6 bases). V was clipped by 5 bases and J by 8 bases, with 9 bases between them. The CDR3 has 11 amino acids. The germline CDR1 and CDR2 sequences are DFQATT and SNEGSKA (reference sequence). This CDR3 reads CSAGQTEKLFF. The CDR3, as DNA: TGCAGTGCTGGACAGACCGAAAAACTGTTTTTT.